A single T cell receptor beta chain is shown here with its context. Assay: immunoSEQ multiplex PCR; the TCRdb copy retains only in-frame clones and omits some. This sample yields more than 35,000 clones, of which nearly 95% are seen a single time; around 7% belongs to the top ten. This specimen comes from a study of T cells in tuberculosis. Trimming cost V 0 bases and J 6 bases; bases outside gene matches: 8. This CDR3 has 17 residues. Germline V lookup: CDR1 SGHDN, CDR2 FVKESK. This sequence joins TRBV14 and TRBJ2-2, with 9 nucleotides matching TRBD2. The sample taken for sequencing was PBMCs. The TCR originated in a donor between 10 and 35 years old with latent tuberculosis or without tuberculosis infection. The CDR3, as DNA: TGTGCCAGCAGCCAAGATAAATACCTAGCGGGGCCCGGGGAGCTGTTTTTT. It yields the protein CASSQDKYLAGPGELFF. Full variable domain (rest looked up from reference TRBV14 and TRBJ2-2): EAGVTQFPSHSVIEKGQTVTLRCDPISGHDNLYWYRRVMGKEIKFLLHFVKESKQDESGMPNNRFLAERTGGTYSTLKVQPAELEDSGVYFCASSQDKYLAGPGELFFGEGSRLTVL.